The rows below give T cell receptor beta chains drawn from one sample of a study of OX40 agonist ivuxolimab in advanced cancers. Produced via immunoSEQ multiplex PCR; TCRdb's table is partial and in-frame only. The sample records about 98,000 clones, 85% to 95% being singletons. The sample was CD4+ or CD8+ T cells sorted from blood, taken in a trial of the OX40 agonist ivuxolimab. These receptors all stem from an adult with an advanced solid tumor such as melanoma, head and neck, liver or kidney cancer. Both conserved end residues are part of each CDR3. The D gene is left open where the match is weak. A row's size may be missing; if present it is once, few, many or a size class.

.	TRBD1	14	TRBV6-1	TRBJ1-2	CASSITGEPYGYTF	TGTGCCAGCAGTATTACAGGGGAGCCGTATGGCTACACCTTC
.	.	15	TRBV6-5	TRBJ1-4	CASSPRGGGDEKLFF	TGTGCCAGCAGTCCTCGTGGAGGTGGGGATGAAAAACTGTTTTTT
.	.	15	TRBV6-5	TRBJ1-6	CASSYRPDSNSPLHF	TGTGCCAGCAGTTACCGCCCGGATTCTAATTCACCCCTCCACTTT
.	.	17	TRBV9	TRBJ1-6	CASSSSPVGGANSPLHF	TGTGCCAGCAGCTCATCCCCGGTGGGGGGGGCCAATTCACCCCTCCACTTT
.	.	12	TRBV7-9	TRBJ1-5	CASSSDIQPQHF	TGTGCCAGCAGCTCCGATATTCAGCCCCAGCATTTT
.	.	14	TRBV2	TRBJ1-2	CASIRDTFNYGYTF	TGTGCCAGCATCCGGGACACATTTAACTATGGCTACACCTTC
.	TRBD1	17	TRBV13	TRBJ2-1	CASSPTIGTGDYNEQFF	TGTGCCAGCAGCCCCACGATCGGGACAGGGGACTACAATGAGCAGTTCTTC
.	TRBD2	17	TRBV5-1	TRBJ2-7	CASSLGLAGGAYYEQYF	TGCGCCAGCAGCTTGGGACTAGCGGGGGGCGCTTACTACGAGCAGTACTTC
once	.	18	TRBV28	TRBJ1-6	CASSSPALRDNIRRPLHF	TGTGCCAGCAGCTCCCCCGCTTTGAGAGATAACATCCGAAGACCCCTCCACTTT
.	.	14	TRBV27	TRBJ2-3	CASSSRYSTDTQYF	TGTGCCAGCAGTTCCCGTTATAGCACAGATACGCAGTATTTT
once	TRBD2	18	TRBV19	TRBJ2-3	CASSISSGANVPADTQYF	TGTGCCAGTAGTATCTCTAGCGGGGCAAACGTCCCGGCAGATACGCAGTATTTT